The rows below give T cell receptor beta chains drawn from one sample of a study of regulatory T cells in long-lasting Graves disease. In TCRdb, the multiplex PCR reads were re-called with MiXCR into one record per CDR3 protein. Of over 500,000 distinct CDR3 sequences listed, approximately 16% are singletons. These data also featured in a second study, about T cells in Graves' hyperthyroidism and ophthalmopathy.

Source: peripheral blood mononuclear cells (PBMCs), taken at new diagnosis, from a patient treated with antithyroid drugs. All receptors come from a man younger than 30 with Graves disease. CDR3s include the opening cysteine and the closing phenylalanine or tryptophan. The D gene is left open where the match is weak. Clone size is not always given. Where it is, it says once, few, many or a class for expanded clones.

cdr3_length clone_size d_call j_call v_call cdr3_aa cdr3_nt
16 many TRBD2 TRBJ2-1 TRBV7-9 CASSSQLAGAGGEQFF TGTGCCAGCAGCTCCCAACTAGCGGGAGCGGGGGGTGAGCAGTTCTTC
13 NA NA TRBJ1-3 TRBV4-1 CASSQGAPYTIYF TGCGCCAGCAGCCAAGGGGCCCCTTACACCATATATTTT
15 few TRBD2 TRBJ2-7 TRBV5-4 CASSLGRENSYEQYF TGTGCCAGCAGCTTGGGGCGGGAGAACTCCTACGAGCAGTACTTC
13 many NA TRBJ2-3 TRBV30 CAWSVGVSDTQYF TGTGCCTGGAGTGTAGGGGTTTCAGATACGCAGTATTTT
17 many TRBD2 TRBJ2-1 TRBV3-1 CASSQPIAGYLYNEQFF TGTGCCAGCAGCCAACCGATAGCGGGCTACCTTTACAATGAGCAGTTCTTC
14 many TRBD2 TRBJ2-7 TRBV6-1 CASSPPGREGLQYF TGTGCCAGCAGCCCTCCGGGGCGGGAGGGACTACAGTACTTC
17 few NA TRBJ1-4 TRBV18 CASSPPSGIGENEKLFF TGTGCCAGCTCACCACCGTCGGGGATTGGGGAGAATGAAAAACTGTTTTTT
21 NA TRBD2 TRBJ2-3 TRBV13 CASSSGTSGTQRDTGADTQYF TGTGCCAGCAGCTCGGGGACTAGCGGGACTCAGCGCGACACTGGGGCAGATACGCAGTATTTT
14 many NA TRBJ1-2 TRBV28 CASETGGANYGYTF TGTGCCAGCGAGACCGGGGGAGCTAACTATGGCTACACCTTC
15 NA NA TRBJ1-2 TRBV5-4 CASSLRGANLSGYTF TGTGCCAGCAGCTTGCGGGGGGCGAATCTCTCTGGCTACACCTTC
14 once NA TRBJ2-7 TRBV9 CASSLAGDTGEQYF TGTGCCAGCAGCCTCGCGGGGGACACGGGCGAGCAGTACTTC
17 many TRBD2 TRBJ2-5 TRBV10-3 CAISLTTSGRAWETQYF TGTGCCATCAGCCTCACCACTAGCGGGAGGGCCTGGGAGACCCAGTACTTC
13 NA TRBD2 TRBJ2-5 TRBV29-1 CGVQREYGETQYF TGCGGGGTCCAGCGGGAGTACGGAGAGACCCAGTACTTC
13 few NA TRBJ2-1 TRBV9 CASSAPLRNEQFF TGTGCCAGCTCAGCCCCTCTACGCAATGAGCAGTTCTTC
14 NA TRBD2 TRBJ2-5 TRBV11-2 CASSPWREGETQYF TGTGCCAGCAGCCCCTGGCGGGAGGGGGAGACCCAGTACTTC
15 few TRBD2 TRBJ2-5 TRBV5-6 CASSSLSGSQETQYF TGTGCCAGCAGCTCCTTGAGCGGGAGCCAAGAGACCCAGTACTTC
12 NA NA TRBJ1-2 TRBV30 CAWQMQGYGYTF TGTGCCTGGCAAATGCAGGGGTATGGCTACACCTTC
14 many TRBD1 TRBJ2-7 TRBV5-1 CASSLLGTEREQYF TGCGCCAGCAGCTTGCTCGGGACAGAAAGGGAGCAGTACTTC
16 many TRBD1 TRBJ2-5 TRBV7-8 CASSFLDRGGPETQYF TGTGCCAGCAGCTTCCTCGACAGGGGAGGACCAGAGACCCAGTACTTC
14 few NA TRBJ2-1 TRBV14 CASSQFQGGNEQFF TGTGCCAGCAGCCAGTTCCAGGGTGGGAATGAGCAGTTCTTC
15 NA NA TRBJ2-3 TRBV3-1 CASSLRSGLADTQYF TGTGCCAGCAGCCTCCGGTCGGGACTGGCAGATACGCAGTATTTT
18 few NA TRBJ2-5 TRBV30 CAWSVLPGRQESQETQYF TGTGCCTGGAGTGTACTACCGGGGAGACAGGAGAGCCAAGAGACCCAGTACTTC
17 few NA TRBJ1-1 TRBV6-1 CASSLNEETLMNTEAFF TGTGCCAGCAGCCTCAATGAAGAGACACTGATGAACACTGAAGCTTTCTTT
13 many NA TRBJ1-1 TRBV30 CAWSLGRTTEAFF TGTGCCTGGAGTTTGGGCAGGACCACTGAAGCTTTCTTT
14 few NA TRBJ1-3 TRBV6-1 CASSGSYSGNTIYF TGTGCCAGCAGTGGAAGCTACTCTGGAAACACCATATATTTT
11 many NA TRBJ2-1 TRBV30 CAWSVRSEQFF TGTGCCTGGAGTGTGAGAAGTGAGCAGTTCTTC
12 many TRBD2 TRBJ2-3 TRBV7-9 CASSLQGLADYF TGTGCCAGCAGCTTACAGGGACTAGCCGATTATTTT
18 many TRBD2 TRBJ2-2 TRBV13 CASSHGTSGSTNTGELFF TGTGCCAGCAGCCACGGGACTAGCGGGAGCACGAACACCGGGGAGCTGTTTTTT
15 many NA TRBJ2-3 TRBV6-2/TRBV6-3 CASSYSPRDTDTQYF TGTGCCAGCAGTTACTCGCCGCGGGATACAGATACGCAGTATTTT
13 NA NA TRBJ1-4 TRBV10-3 CAISEPGGEKLFF TGTGCCATCAGTGAGCCGGGGGGTGAAAAACTGTTTTTT
14 few NA TRBJ2-2 TRBV12-5 CASGLGRETGELFF TGTGCTAGTGGTTTGGGTCGAGAGACCGGGGAGCTGTTTTTT
13 many NA TRBJ1-4 TRBV30 CAWTTGLREKLFF TGTGCCTGGACCACAGGGTTACGGGAAAAACTGTTTTTT
13 NA NA TRBJ2-5 TRBV15 CATSRDPLWTQYF TGTGCCACCAGCAGAGACCCGCTTTGGACCCAGTACTTC
13 many NA TRBJ2-7 TRBV28 CASSLANGYEQYF TGTGCCAGCAGTTTAGCGAACGGCTACGAGCAGTACTTC
18 many TRBD2 TRBJ2-3 TRBV3-1 CASSSFPPLAGVTDTQYF TGTGCCAGCAGCTCCTTCCCCCCTCTAGCGGGAGTCACAGATACGCAGTATTTT
14 many NA TRBJ1-2 TRBV5-6 CASSLIRVDYGYTF TGTGCCAGCAGCCTTATCAGGGTAGACTATGGCTACACCTTC
14 many NA TRBJ2-7 TRBV20-1 CSASPFGDSYEQYF TGCAGTGCTAGTCCGTTCGGTGACTCCTACGAGCAGTACTTC
14 many NA TRBJ1-5 TRBV27 CASSFALGNQPQHF TGTGCCAGCAGTTTCGCGCTGGGCAATCAGCCCCAGCATTTT
13 many NA TRBJ1-5 TRBV29-1 CSVGGQGNQPQHF TGCAGCGTTGGAGGGCAGGGCAATCAGCCCCAGCATTTT
13 many TRBD2 TRBJ2-1 TRBV2 CASNLAGANEQFF TGTGCCAGCAACCTAGCGGGAGCCAATGAGCAGTTCTTC
15 NA NA TRBJ1-4 TRBV28 CASTASWGNNEKLFF TGCGCCAGCACCGCCTCTTGGGGGAATAATGAAAAACTGTTTTTT
17 many TRBD2 TRBJ2-7 TRBV7-8 CASRQKLGLAPSYEQYF TGTGCCAGCAGACAAAAATTGGGACTAGCCCCATCCTACGAGCAGTACTTC
14 many NA TRBJ2-3 TRBV5-1 CASSFSGTTDTQYF TGCGCCAGCAGCTTTTCAGGGACCACAGATACGCAGTATTTT
15 NA NA TRBJ1-2 TRBV7-9 CASRPWGGSYYGYTF TGTGCCAGCAGACCGTGGGGGGGGTCTTACTATGGCTACACCTTC
16 many NA TRBJ2-5 TRBV5-5 CASSSFPGRVRETQYF TGTGCCAGCAGCTCGTTCCCAGGGCGAGTGCGGGAGACCCAGTACTTC
16 NA TRBD1 TRBJ2-5 TRBV9 CASSHPGQGARENQYF TGTGCCAGCAGCCATCCGGGACAGGGGGCCCGGGAGAACCAGTACTTC
13 many NA TRBJ2-5 TRBV3-1 CASSHPSEETQYF TGTGCCAGCAGCCACCCTAGCGAGGAGACCCAGTACTTC
13 NA TRBD1 TRBJ2-3 TRBV29-1 CSAWTGYTDTQYF TGCAGCGCCTGGACAGGATACACAGATACGCAGTATTTT